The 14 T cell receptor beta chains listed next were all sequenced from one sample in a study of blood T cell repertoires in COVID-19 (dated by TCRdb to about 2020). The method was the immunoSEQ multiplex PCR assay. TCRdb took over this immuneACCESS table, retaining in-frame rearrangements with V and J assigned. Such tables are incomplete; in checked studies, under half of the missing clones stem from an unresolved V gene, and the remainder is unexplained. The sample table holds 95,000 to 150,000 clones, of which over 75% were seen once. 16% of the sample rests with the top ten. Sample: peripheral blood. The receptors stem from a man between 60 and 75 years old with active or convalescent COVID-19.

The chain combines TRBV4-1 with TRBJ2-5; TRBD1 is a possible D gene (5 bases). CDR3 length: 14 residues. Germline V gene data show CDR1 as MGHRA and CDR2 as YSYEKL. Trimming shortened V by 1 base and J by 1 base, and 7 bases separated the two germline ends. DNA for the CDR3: TGCGCCAGCAGCCAAGGGGGCGCCCAAGAGACCCAGTACTTC. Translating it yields CASSQGGAQETQYF.

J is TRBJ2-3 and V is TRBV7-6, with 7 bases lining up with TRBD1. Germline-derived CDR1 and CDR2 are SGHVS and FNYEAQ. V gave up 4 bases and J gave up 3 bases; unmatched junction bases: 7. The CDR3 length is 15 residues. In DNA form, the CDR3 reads TGTGCCAGCAGCTCACAACAGGGGAAGACAGATACGCAGTATTTT. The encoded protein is CASSSQQGKTDTQYF.

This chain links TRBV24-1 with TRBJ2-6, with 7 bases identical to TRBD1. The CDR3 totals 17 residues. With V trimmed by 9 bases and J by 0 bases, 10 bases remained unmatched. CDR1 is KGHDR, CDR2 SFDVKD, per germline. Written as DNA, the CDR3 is TGTGCCACCTCTTCAGGGGGTAGGAGCTCTGGGGCCAACGTCCTGACTTTC. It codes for CATSSGGRSSGANVLTF.

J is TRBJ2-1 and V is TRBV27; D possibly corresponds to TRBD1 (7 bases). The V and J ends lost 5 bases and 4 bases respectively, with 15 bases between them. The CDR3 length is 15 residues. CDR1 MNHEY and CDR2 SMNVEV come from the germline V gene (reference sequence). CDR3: CASSPGGTRYNEQFF. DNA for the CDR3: TGTGCCAGCAGTCCAGGGGGGACTCGATACAATGAGCAGTTCTTC.

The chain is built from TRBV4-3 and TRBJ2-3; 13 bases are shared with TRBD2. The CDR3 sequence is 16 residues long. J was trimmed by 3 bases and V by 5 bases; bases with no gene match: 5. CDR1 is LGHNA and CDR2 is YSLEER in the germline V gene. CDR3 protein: CASSRTSGSWTDTQYF. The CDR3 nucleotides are TGCGCCAGCAGCAGGACTAGCGGGAGTTGGACAGATACGCAGTATTTT.

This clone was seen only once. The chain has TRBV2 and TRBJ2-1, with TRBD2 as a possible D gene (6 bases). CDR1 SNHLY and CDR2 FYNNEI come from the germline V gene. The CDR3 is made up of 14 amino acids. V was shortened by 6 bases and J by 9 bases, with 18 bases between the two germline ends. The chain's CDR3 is CASRSGSGAGEQFF. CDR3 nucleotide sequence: TGTGCCAGCAGGTCGGGGAGCGGAGCGGGTGAGCAGTTCTTC.

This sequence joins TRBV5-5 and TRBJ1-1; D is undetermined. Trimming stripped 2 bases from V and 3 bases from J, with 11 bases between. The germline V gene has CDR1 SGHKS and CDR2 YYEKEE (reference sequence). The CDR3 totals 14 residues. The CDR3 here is CASSFNSLDTEAFF. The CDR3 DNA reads TGTGCCAGCAGCTTTAACAGCTTGGACACTGAAGCTTTCTTT.

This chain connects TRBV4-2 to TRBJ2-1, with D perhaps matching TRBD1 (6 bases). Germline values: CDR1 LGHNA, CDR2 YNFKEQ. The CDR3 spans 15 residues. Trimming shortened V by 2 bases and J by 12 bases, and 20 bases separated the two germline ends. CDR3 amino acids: CASSQLRDVKQGQFF. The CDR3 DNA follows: TGTGCCAGCAGCCAACTCCGGGACGTCAAACAGGGGCAGTTCTTC.

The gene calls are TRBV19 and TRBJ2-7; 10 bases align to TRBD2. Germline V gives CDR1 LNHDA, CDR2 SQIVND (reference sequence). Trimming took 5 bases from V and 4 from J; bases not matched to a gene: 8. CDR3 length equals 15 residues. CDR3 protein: CASSPRGAGGYEQYF. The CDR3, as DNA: TGTGCCAGTAGTCCCCGGGGAGCGGGAGGGTACGAGCAGTACTTC.

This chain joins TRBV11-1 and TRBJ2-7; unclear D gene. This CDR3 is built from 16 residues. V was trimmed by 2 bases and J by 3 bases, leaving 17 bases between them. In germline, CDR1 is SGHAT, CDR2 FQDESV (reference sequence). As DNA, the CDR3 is TGTGCCAGCAGCTTACCCCCCCCACCCGTCAGCTACGAGCAGTACTTC. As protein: CASSLPPPPVSYEQYF.

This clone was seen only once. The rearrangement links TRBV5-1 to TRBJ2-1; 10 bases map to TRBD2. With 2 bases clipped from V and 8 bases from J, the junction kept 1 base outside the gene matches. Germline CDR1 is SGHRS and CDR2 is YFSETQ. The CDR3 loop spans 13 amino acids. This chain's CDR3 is CASSFGTSDEQFF. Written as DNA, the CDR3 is TGCGCCAGCAGCTTCGGGACTAGCGATGAGCAGTTCTTC.

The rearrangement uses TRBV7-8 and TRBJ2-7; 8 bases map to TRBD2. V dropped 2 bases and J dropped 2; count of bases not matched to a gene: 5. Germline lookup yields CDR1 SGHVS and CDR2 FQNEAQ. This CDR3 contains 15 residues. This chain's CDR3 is CASSLTSGSAYEQYF. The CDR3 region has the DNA TGTGCCAGCAGCTTAACCAGCGGGAGTGCCTACGAGCAGTACTTC.

The CDR3 protein is CASSRTSGWSGHEQYF. In DNA form, the CDR3 reads TGCGCCAGCAGCCGTACTAGCGGATGGTCGGGTCACGAGCAGTACTTC. The J gene is TRBJ2-7, the V gene TRBV5-1; 8 bases are shared with TRBD2. V trimming: 4 bases; J trimming: 5 bases; junction bases outside the gene matches: 14. Germline V lookup: CDR1 SGHRS, CDR2 YFSETQ. The length of the CDR3 is 16 residues.

The CDR3 loop reads CASSFIYEQYF. DNA of the CDR3: TGTGCCAGCAGCTTCATTTACGAGCAGTACTTC. The chain joins TRBV12-1 to TRBJ2-7; the D call in the table, TRBD1, was not verified against the DNA. TRBV12-1 is described as a pseudogene. CDR3 length: 11 residues.